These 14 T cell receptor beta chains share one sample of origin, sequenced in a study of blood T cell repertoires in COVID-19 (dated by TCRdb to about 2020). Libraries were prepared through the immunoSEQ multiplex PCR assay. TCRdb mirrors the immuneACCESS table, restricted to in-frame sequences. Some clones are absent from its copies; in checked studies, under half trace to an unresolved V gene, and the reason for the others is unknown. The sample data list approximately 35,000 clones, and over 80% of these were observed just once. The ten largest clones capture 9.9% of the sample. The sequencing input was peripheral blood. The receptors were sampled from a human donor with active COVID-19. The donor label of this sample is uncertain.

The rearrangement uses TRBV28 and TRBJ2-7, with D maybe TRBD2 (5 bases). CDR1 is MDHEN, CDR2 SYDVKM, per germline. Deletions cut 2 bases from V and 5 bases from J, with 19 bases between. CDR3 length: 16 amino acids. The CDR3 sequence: CASSLPLIGRGHEQYF. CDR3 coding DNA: TGTGCCAGCAGTTTACCCCTTATCGGTCGGGGTCACGAGCAGTACTTC.

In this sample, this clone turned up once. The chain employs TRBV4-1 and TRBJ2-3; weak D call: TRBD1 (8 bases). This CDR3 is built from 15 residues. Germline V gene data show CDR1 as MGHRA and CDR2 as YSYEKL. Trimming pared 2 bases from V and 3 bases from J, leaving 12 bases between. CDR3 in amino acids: CASSQQQGGTDTQYF. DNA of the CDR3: TGCGCCAGCAGCCAACAACAGGGGGGGACAGATACGCAGTATTTT.

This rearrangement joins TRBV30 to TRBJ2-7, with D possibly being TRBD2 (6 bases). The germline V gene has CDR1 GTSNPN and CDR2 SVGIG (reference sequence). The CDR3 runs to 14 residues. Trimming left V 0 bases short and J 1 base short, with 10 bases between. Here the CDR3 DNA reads TGTGCCTGGAGTGTAGTCGGGGGATCCTACGAGCAGTACTTC. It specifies CAWSVVGGSYEQYF.

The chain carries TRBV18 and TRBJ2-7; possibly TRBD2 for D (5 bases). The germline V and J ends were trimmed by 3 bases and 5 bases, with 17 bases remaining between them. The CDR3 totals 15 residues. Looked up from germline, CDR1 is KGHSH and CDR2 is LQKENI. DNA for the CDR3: TGTGCCAGCTCACCGGAAACAAGGGAGAGGAACGAGCAGTACTTC. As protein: CASSPETRERNEQYF.

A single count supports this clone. The CDR3 sequence: CAWSFGSKNTGELFF. The CDR3 nucleotides read TGTGCCTGGAGCTTCGGGTCGAAGAACACCGGGGAGCTGTTTTTT. V usage is TRBV30 and J usage is TRBJ2-2; D unresolved. The CDR3 length is 15 residues. Germline assignment: CDR1 GTSNPN and CDR2 SVGIG (reference sequence). V dropped 3 bases and J dropped 1 base, with 12 bases sitting between them.

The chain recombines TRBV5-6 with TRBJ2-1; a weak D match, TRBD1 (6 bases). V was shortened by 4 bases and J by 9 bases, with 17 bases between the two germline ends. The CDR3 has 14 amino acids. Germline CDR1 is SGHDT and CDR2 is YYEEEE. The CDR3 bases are TGTGCCAGCAGCCTGTCGACAGGCCAAGGTGAGCAGTTCTTC. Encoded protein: CASSLSTGQGEQFF.

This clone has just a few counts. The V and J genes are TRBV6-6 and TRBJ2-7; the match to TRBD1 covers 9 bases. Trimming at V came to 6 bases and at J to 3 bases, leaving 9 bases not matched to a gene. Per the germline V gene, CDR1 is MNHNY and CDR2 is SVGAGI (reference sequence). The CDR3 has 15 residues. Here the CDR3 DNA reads TGTGCCAGCAGCCAGGGACAGGGCCTCCTCTACGAGCAGTACTTC. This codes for CASSQGQGLLYEQYF.

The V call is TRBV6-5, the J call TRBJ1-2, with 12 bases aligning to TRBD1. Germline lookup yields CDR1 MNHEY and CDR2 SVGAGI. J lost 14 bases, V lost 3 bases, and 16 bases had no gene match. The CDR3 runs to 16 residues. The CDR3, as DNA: TGTGCCAGCAGTTATCCCGGGGGCCGGGACAGGGGGCCGGAGACCTTC. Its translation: CASSYPGGRDRGPETF.

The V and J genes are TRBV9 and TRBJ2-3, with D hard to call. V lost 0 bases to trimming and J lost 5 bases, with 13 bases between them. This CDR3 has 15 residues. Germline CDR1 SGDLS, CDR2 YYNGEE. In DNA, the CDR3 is TGTGCCAGCAGCGTAGGATCGACGAGACAAGATACGCAGTATTTT. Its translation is CASSVGSTRQDTQYF.

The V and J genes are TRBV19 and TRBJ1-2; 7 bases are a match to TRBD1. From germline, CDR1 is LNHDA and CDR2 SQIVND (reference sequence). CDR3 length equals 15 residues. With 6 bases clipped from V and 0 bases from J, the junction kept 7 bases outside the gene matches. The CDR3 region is CASSPGTVANYGYTF. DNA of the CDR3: TGTGCCAGTAGCCCAGGGACAGTTGCTAACTATGGCTACACCTTC.

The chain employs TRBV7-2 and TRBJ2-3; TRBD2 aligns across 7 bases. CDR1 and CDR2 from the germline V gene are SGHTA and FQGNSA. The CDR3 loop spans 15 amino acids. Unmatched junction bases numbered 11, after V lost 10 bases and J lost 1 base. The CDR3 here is CATATSRGRTDTQYF. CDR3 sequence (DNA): TGTGCCACCGCGACTAGCCGAGGCCGCACAGATACGCAGTATTTT.

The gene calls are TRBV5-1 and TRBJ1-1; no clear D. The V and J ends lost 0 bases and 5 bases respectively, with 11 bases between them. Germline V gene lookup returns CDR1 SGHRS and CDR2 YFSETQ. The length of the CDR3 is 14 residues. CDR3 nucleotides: TGCGCCAGCAGCTTGGCTTTACCGGGGACTGAAGCTTTCTTT. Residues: CASSLALPGTEAFF.

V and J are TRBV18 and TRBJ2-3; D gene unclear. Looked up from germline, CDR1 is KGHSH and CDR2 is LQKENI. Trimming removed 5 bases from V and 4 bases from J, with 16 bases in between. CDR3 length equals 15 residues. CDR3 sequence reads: CASSSRVGVSDTQYF. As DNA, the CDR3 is TGTGCCAGCTCATCACGGGTTGGAGTTTCAGATACGCAGTATTTT.

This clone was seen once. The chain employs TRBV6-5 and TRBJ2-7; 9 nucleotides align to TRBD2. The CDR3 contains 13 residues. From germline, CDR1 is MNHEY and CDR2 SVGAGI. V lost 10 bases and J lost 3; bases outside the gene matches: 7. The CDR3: CATTSGSYYEQYF. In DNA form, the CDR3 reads TGTGCCACTACTAGCGGGTCGTACTACGAGCAGTACTTC.